The entry that follows covers one T cell receptor (beta chain) sequence. Averaging roughly 120 mL, one heparinised blood draw was given by each donor. CDR3 length equals 16 residues. Germline V lookup: CDR1 SGHAT, CDR2 FQNNGV. V lost 3 bases to trimming and J lost 1 base, with 15 bases between them. The data belong to a study of beta chain features in type 1 diabetes. Since all of the isolated RNA was reverse transcribed, expressed TCRB transcripts were what got sequenced. The protocol was immunoSEQ multiplex PCR, while the TCRdb copy is restricted to in-frame clones and leaves out a portion. This sample has 620,000 or so clones, with roughly a sixth found just once.

The chain recombines TRBV11-2 with TRBJ1-1, with D uncertain. This TCR derives from a young man in good health. What was sequenced was naive CD4+ T cells from blood. In nucleotides, the CDR3 is TGTGCCAGCAGCTTTTTGAGTTGGGTTCAGAACACTGAAGCTTTCTTT. It is translated as CASSFLSWVQNTEAFF.